This T cell receptor beta chain was found in a study of T cell responses to AZD1222 COVID-19 vaccine. The repertoire was sequenced with immunoSEQ multiplex PCR; TCRdb's copy has only in-frame clones and lacks some. The data hold about 160,000 clones, with approximately 90% observed a single time. Study-level results: Repertoire sampling happened only post peak T cell response. White British ancestry dominated among donors, who included more females, and clonal diversity was possibly underestimated.

With respect to this clone: Its antigen remains unknown.

Sample: peripheral blood, taken on day 0 of AZD1222 vaccination. The TCR sequence derives from an adult in good health.

CDR3 nucleotides: TGTGCCAGCAGTACGGACCGGAGCTCTGGAAACACCATATATTTT. Protein: CASSTDRSSGNTIYF. The V gene is TRBV28, the J gene TRBJ1-3; D gene unclear. V was shortened by 5 bases and J by 0 bases, with 11 bases between the two germline ends. The germline V gene has CDR1 MDHEN and CDR2 SYDVKM. CDR3 length: 15 residues.